The entry that follows covers one T cell receptor (beta chain) sequence. Generated by immunoSEQ multiplex PCR, the TCRdb table keeps only in-frame clones and is missing some. Among 100,000 to 150,000 clones listed, about 90% were seen once. The data derive from a study of control samples from healthy donors and cancer patients. The germline CDR1 and CDR2 sequences are LGHNA and YNFKEQ. V lost 1 base, J lost 0 bases, and 13 bases stayed unmatched. CDR3 size: 20 residues. This clonotype was obtained from a woman aged 45-59 years in good health. This rearrangement joins TRBV4-2 to TRBJ2-1; 9 bases agree with TRBD2. Specimen: blood. The CDR3 loop reads CASSQVRRGGSPSSYNEQFF. The CDR3 DNA follows: TGTGCCAGCAGCCAAGTTCGGCGGGGGGGTAGCCCGAGCTCCTACAATGAGCAGTTCTTC.